These 28 T cell receptor beta chains were sequenced from one sample in a study of Ad26.COV2.S vaccination and SARS-CoV-2 variants. Treatment given: around 19 received Ad26.COV2.S at low or high dose, single or two shots; about 5 received placebo; per-sample allocation not given. Sampling was performed 63 days after the first vaccine or placebo injection. Generated by immunoSEQ multiplex PCR, the TCRdb table keeps only in-frame clones and is missing some. Of some 450,000 clones listed, less than 95% are singletons. The sequencing used peripheral blood, collected in a trial of Ad26.COV2.S vaccine versus placebo. The origin of the receptors is a person between 18 and 65 years old who received the Ad26.COV2.S COVID-19 vaccine or a placebo.

In DNA form, the CDR3 reads TGTGCCAGCTCACTGGAGGTGGGATTCGATCAGCCCCAGCATTTT. As protein: CASSLEVGFDQPQHF. The V gene is TRBV18, the J gene TRBJ1-5; D ambiguous. V was shortened by 4 bases and J by 5 bases, with 15 bases between the two germline ends. Germline CDR1 and CDR2: KGHSH and LQKENI. This CDR3 spans 15 amino acids.

This chain uses TRBV19 with TRBJ2-7; D tentatively fits TRBD1 or TRBD2 (7 bases each). The CDR3 runs to 14 residues. Trimming removed 4 bases at V and 2 bases at J, with 12 bases between. Germline CDR1 reads LNHDA; CDR2 reads SQIVND (reference sequence). The DNA of the CDR3 is TGTGCCAGTAGTACCCAGGGGGGGGCCTACGAGCAGTACTTC. Amino acids: CASSTQGGAYEQYF.

This rearrangement joins TRBV5-5 to TRBJ2-7; tentative D call: TRBD1 (6 bases). Germline loops: CDR1 SGHKS, CDR2 YYEKEE (reference sequence). The V gene lost 0 bases and the J gene lost 2 bases, with 9 bases spanning the gap. The CDR3 loop spans 14 amino acids. Here the CDR3 reads CASSLGDTTYEQYF. In DNA, the CDR3 is TGTGCCAGCAGCTTGGGGGACACCACCTACGAGCAGTACTTC.

The chain links TRBV7-9 to TRBJ2-1; D is unresolved. The CDR3 runs to 15 residues. V lost 5 bases and J lost 0, with 11 bases in between. Germline CDR1 SEHNR, CDR2 FQNEAQ (reference sequence). The CDR3 loop is CASSPDGGSYNEQFF. As DNA, the CDR3 is TGTGCCAGCAGCCCGGACGGCGGCTCCTACAATGAGCAGTTCTTC.

This chain links TRBV29-1 with TRBJ1-1; TRBD1 matches 10 bases. With V trimmed by 8 bases and J by 5 bases, 8 bases remained unmatched. The CDR3 totals 13 residues. CDR1 and CDR2 (germline): SQVTM, ANQGSEA. The CDR3 DNA reads TGCAGCCTATGGGACAGGGGTGCAACTGAAGCTTTCTTT. The encoded protein is CSLWDRGATEAFF.

V usage is TRBV5-4 and J usage is TRBJ2-2, with 14 positions matching TRBD2. With V trimmed by 4 bases and J by 8 bases, 7 bases remained unmatched. CDR1 and CDR2 from the germline V gene are SGHNT and YYREEE (reference sequence). This CDR3 spans 16 amino acids. DNA of the CDR3: TGTGCCAGCAGCCAGGGACTAGCGGGAGTTGCTGGGGAGCTGTTTTTT. Translated: CASSQGLAGVAGELFF.

In this sample, this clone turned up a few times. The chain combines TRBV27 with TRBJ2-1, with 11 bases aligning to TRBD2. The ends lost 2 bases at V and 0 bases at J; junction bases unmatched: 12. The germline V gene encodes CDR1 MNHEY and CDR2 SMNVEV (reference sequence). CDR3 length: 20 amino acids. The chain's CDR3 is CASSLRERASGRYSYNEQFF. Here the CDR3 DNA reads TGTGCCAGCAGTTTACGAGAGAGGGCTAGCGGGAGGTACTCCTACAATGAGCAGTTCTTC.

This clone turned up a few times. The chain recombines TRBV4-3 with TRBJ1-5, with D uncertain. The length of the CDR3 is 15 residues. The V gene's germline CDR1 is LGHNA and CDR2 YSLEER. The V end was cut by 0 bases, the J end by 7 bases, with 13 bases between. The CDR3 is CASSQEAGSGQPQHF. The CDR3 bases are TGCGCCAGCAGCCAAGAGGCGGGATCGGGGCAGCCCCAGCATTTT.

The J gene is TRBJ2-1, the V gene TRBV7-6; possible D gene TRBD2, 6 bases. Trimming took 1 base from V and 4 from J, leaving 14 bases between them. CDR1 is SGHVS and CDR2 is FNYEAQ in the germline V gene. CDR3 length: 16 residues. CDR3 coding DNA: TGTGCCAGCAGCTTAGATCGAGGGACTGGATACAATGAGCAGTTCTTC. Amino acid sequence: CASSLDRGTGYNEQFF.

V is TRBV6-1 and J is TRBJ1-5, with a possible D match to TRBD1 (5 bases). V lost 0 bases and J lost 2, with 8 bases in between. The CDR3 consists of 15 residues. CDR1 and CDR2 (germline): MNHNS, SASEGT. As DNA, the CDR3 is TGTGCCAGCAGTGAAGCGGGGGGGGGCAATCAGCCCCAGCATTTT. Translated: CASSEAGGGNQPQHF.

The rearrangement links TRBV5-8 to TRBJ2-1; 11 bases match TRBD2. The CDR3 sequence is 20 residues long. V was pared by 3 bases and J by 7 bases, with 21 bases of the junction left unmatched. Germline lookup yields CDR1 SGHTS and CDR2 YDEGEE. For the CDR3, the DNA is TGTGCCAGCAGCTCGAGGGGACAGCCGACTATAGCGGGAGGGCCGAATGAGCAGTTCTTC. It specifies CASSSRGQPTIAGGPNEQFF.

This clone was seen more than once but under ten times. The J gene is TRBJ2-6, the V gene TRBV4-2; D is possibly TRBD2 (5 bases). CDR3 length: 17 amino acids. V was trimmed by 0 bases and J by 0 bases, leaving 9 bases between them. Per the germline V gene, CDR1 is LGHNA and CDR2 is YNFKEQ. The CDR3 sequence: CASSQDFRGSGANVLTF. CDR3 sequence (DNA): TGTGCCAGCAGCCAAGATTTCCGGGGCTCTGGGGCCAACGTCCTGACTTTC.

V is TRBV5-4 and J is TRBJ2-7, with 10 bases that match TRBD1. From germline, CDR1 is SGHNT and CDR2 YYREEE (reference sequence). There are 13 residues in the CDR3. Trimming cost V 4 bases and J 5 bases; bases outside gene matches: 3. The CDR3 region has the DNA TGTGCCAGCAGCGGGACAGGGGTACACGAGCAGTACTTC. It encodes CASSGTGVHEQYF.

The rearrangement uses TRBV27 and TRBJ1-1, with a weak D call TRBD1 (6 bases). This CDR3 has 13 amino acids. V shed 7 bases and J shed 5 bases, with 14 bases lying between them. Germline loops: CDR1 MNHEY, CDR2 SMNVEV (reference sequence). This CDR3 reads CASTRGGGTEAFF. The CDR3 DNA follows: TGTGCCAGCACGAGAGGAGGGGGGACTGAAGCTTTCTTT.

The chain carries TRBV19 and TRBJ1-3; D not certain. This CDR3 spans 17 amino acids. Trimming shortened V by 1 base and J by 2 bases, and 15 bases separated the two germline ends. From germline, CDR1 is LNHDA and CDR2 SQIVND (reference sequence). The CDR3 sequence: CASSIARHGVAGNTIYF. For the CDR3, the DNA is TGTGCCAGTAGTATAGCCCGACACGGGGTCGCTGGAAACACCATATATTTT.

This clone appeared many times. J is TRBJ2-1 and V is TRBV19; D may be TRBD1 (8 bases). The CDR3 loop spans 16 amino acids. Trimming took off 5 bases at V and 2 bases at J, with 16 bases between the two ends. In germline, CDR1 is LNHDA, CDR2 SQIVND (reference sequence). The CDR3 nucleotides read TGTGCCAGTAGTGTTGACAGGGGAGGGACCTACAATGAGCAGTTCTTC. Its protein product is CASSVDRGGTYNEQFF.

V gene TRBV12-2 combines with J gene TRBJ2-7; whether TRBD1, the table's D call, matches the DNA was not checked. TRBV12-2 is noted as a pseudogene. CDR3 length equals 17 residues. The CDR3 is CASRFLCSGTGVHEQYF. For the CDR3, the DNA is TGTGCAAGTCGCTTTCTATGTTCCGGGACAGGCGTCCACGAGCAGTACTTC.

The chain recombines TRBV5-4 with TRBJ2-7, with D possibly TRBD2 on 5 matching bases. Germline assignment: CDR1 SGHNT and CDR2 YYREEE (reference sequence). This CDR3 is 11 amino acids long. Trimming stripped 4 bases from V and 7 bases from J, with 9 bases between. Here the CDR3 DNA reads TGTGCCAGCAGCGGAGGAAGTGAGCAGTACTTC. Its protein product is CASSGGSEQYF.

J is TRBJ2-7 and V is TRBV6-2 or TRBV6-3, with a tentative D call TRBD1 (5 bases). The CDR3 contains 12 residues. Trimming removed 6 bases from V and 3 bases from J, with 9 bases in between. Germline assignment: CDR1 MNHEY and CDR2 SVGEGT. The CDR3 reads CASSRAIYEQYF. The CDR3 region has the DNA TGTGCCAGCAGCAGGGCCATCTACGAGCAGTACTTC.

The chain couples TRBV5-6 to TRBJ2-7, with 8 nucleotides matching TRBD2. CDR1 is SGHDT, CDR2 YYEEEE, per germline. The V and J ends lost 0 bases and 2 bases, in that order; junction bases with no gene match: 4. CDR3 length equals 15 residues. In DNA form, the CDR3 reads TGTGCCAGCAGCTTGGGAACTAGCGGTACCTACGAGCAGTACTTC. It encodes CASSLGTSGTYEQYF.

This chain links TRBV11-3 with TRBJ2-1, with a weak D call TRBD1 (5 bases). The CDR3 sequence is 11 residues long. Germline-derived CDR1 and CDR2 are SGHNT and YENEEA. The germline V and J ends were trimmed by 2 bases and 11 bases, with 7 bases remaining between them. CDR3 bases: TGTGCCAGCAGCTTAAAGGGGAAGCAGTTCTTC. This translates into CASSLKGKQFF. Full variable domain (missing parts from reference TRBV11-3 and TRBJ2-1): EAGVVQSPRYKIIEKKQPVAFWCNPISGHNTLYWYLQNLGQGPELLIRYENEEAVDDSQLPKDRFSAERLKGVDSTLKIQPAELGDSAVYLCASSLKGKQFFGPGTRLTVL.

This chain connects TRBV19 to TRBJ1-5; 7 positions match TRBD1. The length of the CDR3 is 16 residues. The V gene end was trimmed by 5 bases and the J gene end by 6 bases; junction bases not matched to a gene: 13. CDR1 LNHDA and CDR2 SQIVND come from the germline V gene (reference sequence). The CDR3 protein is CASSATDRTGGQPQHF. The CDR3 DNA reads TGTGCCAGTAGTGCAACCGATAGGACAGGCGGTCAGCCCCAGCATTTT.

The J gene is TRBJ1-2, the V gene TRBV7-9; perhaps TRBD1 as D (6 bases). This CDR3 comprises 13 residues. Germline CDR1 reads SEHNR; CDR2 reads FQNEAQ (reference sequence). Trimming stripped 5 bases from V and 7 bases from J, with 14 bases between. The CDR3 here is CASSQGTPSGYTF. In nucleotides, the CDR3 is TGTGCCAGCAGCCAAGGGACACCCAGTGGCTACACCTTC.

This chain links TRBV5-1 with TRBJ1-1; 7 nucleotides agree with TRBD1. V trimming: 4 bases; J trimming: 5 bases; junction bases outside the gene matches: 8. This CDR3 is 14 amino acids long. Looked up from germline, CDR1 is SGHRS and CDR2 is YFSETQ. This CDR3 reads CASSANRGRTEAFF. CDR3 sequence (DNA): TGCGCCAGCAGCGCAAACAGGGGTAGGACTGAAGCTTTCTTT.

The V call is TRBV6-5, the J call TRBJ2-2; unclear D gene. Germline assignment: CDR1 MNHEY and CDR2 SVGAGI. CDR3 length: 14 residues. V was pared by 7 bases and J by 7 bases, with 16 bases between. CDR3 sequence reads: CASTSLRLGGELFF. CDR3 sequence (DNA): TGTGCCAGCACTTCACTGCGCCTCGGCGGGGAGCTGTTTTTT.

This chain connects TRBV29-1 to TRBJ2-2; weak D call: TRBD1 (5 bases). V was pared by 3 bases and J by 3 bases, with 11 bases between. The CDR3 has 14 amino acids. The germline CDR1 and CDR2 sequences are SQVTM and ANQGSEA. For the CDR3, the DNA is TGCAGCGTTGAGTTGACAGTTTACACCGGGGAGCTGTTTTTT. Translating it yields CSVELTVYTGELFF.

The CDR3 loop is CAPPGGAFF. The CDR3 coding sequence is TGTGCCCCCCCAGGAGGGGCTTTCTTT. The chain is built from TRBV28 and TRBJ1-1; D uncertain. This CDR3 has 9 residues. Germline V CDR1 and CDR2: MDHEN, SYDVKM. The germline V and J ends were trimmed by 11 bases and 11 bases, with 12 bases remaining between them.

The rearrangement uses TRBV29-1 and TRBJ2-1, with 11 bases that match TRBD2. Germline-derived CDR1 and CDR2 are SQVTM and ANQGSEA. J was trimmed by 7 bases and V by 5 bases; bases with no gene match: 1. This CDR3 has 12 amino acids. The DNA for the CDR3 is TGCAGCGTTCGACTAGCGGGAAATGAGCAGTTCTTC. Residues: CSVRLAGNEQFF.